This TCR beta chain was observed in a study of T cells in localized non-small cell lung cancer. Study observations and caveats: Overall survival was longer when the density of T cells in the blood was higher.

The data were produced by immunoSEQ multiplex PCR, yet TCRdb's version contains in-frame clones alone and is incomplete. The repertoire includes tens of thousands of clones, approximately 83% of them detected once, and 17% sits in the top ten. This clone was recorded a few times. The antigen is unknown. The CDR3 spans 15 residues. Trimming removed 5 bases from V and 7 bases from J; junction bases left unmatched: 9. Germline assignment: CDR1 SGHVS and CDR2 FQNEAQ. The sequence was obtained from a man between 40 and 75 years old with stage III lung adenocarcinoma. The rearrangement links TRBV7-8 to TRBJ1-5; 9 bases agree with TRBD1. The source was peripheral blood mononuclear cells, collected before any cancer treatment. The CDR3 DNA follows: TGTGCCAGCAGCAGGACAGGGGTGAGGGACCAGCCCCAGCATTTT. Translating gives CASSRTGVRDQPQHF.